These T cell receptor beta chains were read from a single sample in a study of CD8 T cells in ankylosing spondylitis. MiXCR, run by TCRdb on the 5' RACE reads, gives a single entry per CDR3 protein. Of 200,000 to 250,000 distinct CDR3 sequences in the sample, under 35% were seen once. The sample consisted of blood, either unsorted or a sorted T cell fraction (not recorded which). Receptor source: a male donor with ankylosing spondylitis or in good health (not recorded which). Each CDR3 is given with its conserved first and last residue. D genes are given only for firm matches. Expanded clones are given a class, and other clones once, few, many or no size at all.

clone_size: few; j_call: TRBJ2-7; d_call: .; v_call: TRBV15; cdr3_aa: CATSSLWADYEQYF; cdr3_nt: TGTGCCACCAGCTCCCTTTGGGCTGACTACGAGCAGTACTTC
clone_size: .; j_call: TRBJ2-6; d_call: TRBD2; v_call: TRBV11-1; cdr3_aa: CASSNTGLAGPRGSGANVLTF; cdr3_nt: TGTGCCAGCAGCAACACCGGACTAGCGGGCCCCCGGGGATCTGGGGCCAACGTCCTGACTTTC
clone_size: few; j_call: TRBJ1-1; d_call: .; v_call: TRBV12-5; cdr3_aa: CASGLVHQSYTEAFF; cdr3_nt: TGTGCTAGTGGTTTGGTACACCAGTCCTACACTGAAGCTTTCTTT
clone_size: few; j_call: TRBJ2-1; d_call: TRBD2; v_call: TRBV29-1; cdr3_aa: CSVEDHDSGGRGPYNEQFF; cdr3_nt: TGCAGCGTTGAAGATCATGATAGCGGGGGACGAGGGCCCTACAATGAGCAGTTCTTC
clone_size: few; j_call: TRBJ1-1; d_call: .; v_call: TRBV3-1; cdr3_aa: CASSLAGQTEAFF; cdr3_nt: TGTGCCAGCAGCCTTGCAGGACAGACTGAAGCTTTCTTT
clone_size: once; j_call: TRBJ2-2; d_call: .; v_call: TRBV4-2; cdr3_aa: CASSPVEGNTGELFF; cdr3_nt: TGTGCCAGCAGCCCCGTGGAGGGGAACACCGGGGAGCTGTTTTTT
clone_size: .; j_call: TRBJ1-5; d_call: TRBD1; v_call: TRBV10-3; cdr3_aa: CAISAGQGDGQPQHF; cdr3_nt: TGTGCCATCAGCGCTGGACAGGGGGATGGTCAGCCCCAGCATTTT
clone_size: .; j_call: TRBJ1-3; d_call: .; v_call: TRBV29-1; cdr3_aa: CSVEDSRSGNTIYF; cdr3_nt: TGCAGCGTTGAGGACAGCCGCTCTGGAAACACCATATATTTT
clone_size: .; j_call: TRBJ2-5; d_call: TRBD1; v_call: TRBV5-6; cdr3_aa: CASSRPGTGGGKTQYF; cdr3_nt: TGTGCCAGCAGCCGCCCCGGGACAGGGGGCGGGAAGACCCAGTACTTC
clone_size: few; j_call: TRBJ2-3; d_call: TRBD2; v_call: TRBV5-4; cdr3_aa: CASSLGLAGGRWSTDTQYF; cdr3_nt: TGTGCCAGCAGCTTGGGGTTAGCGGGGGGGCGATGGAGCACAGATACGCAGTATTTT
clone_size: .; j_call: TRBJ2-2; d_call: .; v_call: TRBV20-1; cdr3_aa: CSARDRRDINTGELFF; cdr3_nt: TGCAGTGCTAGAGACCGCCGGGACATAAACACCGGGGAGCTGTTTTTT
clone_size: few; j_call: TRBJ1-2; d_call: .; v_call: TRBV16; cdr3_aa: CASSQVTIGHGYTF; cdr3_nt: TGTGCCAGCAGCCAGGTTACGATCGGGCATGGCTACACCTTC
clone_size: few; j_call: TRBJ2-5; d_call: TRBD1; v_call: TRBV11-2; cdr3_aa: CASSRRQGALGETQYF; cdr3_nt: TGTGCCAGCAGCCGGCGTCAGGGGGCTCTGGGGGAGACCCAGTACTTC
clone_size: .; j_call: TRBJ2-7; d_call: .; v_call: TRBV29-1; cdr3_aa: CSVGGWAGRSPYEQYF; cdr3_nt: TGCAGCGTTGGAGGGTGGGCGGGACGAAGCCCCTACGAGCAGTACTTC
clone_size: .; j_call: TRBJ1-1; d_call: .; v_call: TRBV10-3; cdr3_aa: CAISEGGNTEAFF; cdr3_nt: TGTGCCATCAGTGAGGGCGGGAACACTGAAGCTTTCTTT
clone_size: .; j_call: TRBJ2-5; d_call: TRBD1; v_call: TRBV7-9; cdr3_aa: CASSRTGDETQYF; cdr3_nt: TGTGCCAGCAGCAGGACAGGGGATGAGACCCAGTACTTC
clone_size: few; j_call: TRBJ2-7; d_call: TRBD1; v_call: TRBV5-1; cdr3_aa: CASSYRGSYEQYF; cdr3_nt: TGCGCCAGCAGCTACAGGGGTTCGTACGAGCAGTACTTC
clone_size: few; j_call: TRBJ2-3; d_call: .; v_call: TRBV4-1; cdr3_aa: CASSQAQGRSTDTQYF; cdr3_nt: TGCGCCAGCAGCCAAGCACAGGGGAGGAGCACAGATACGCAGTATTTT
clone_size: .; j_call: TRBJ2-2; d_call: TRBD2; v_call: TRBV10-3; cdr3_aa: CAISISGGAETGELFF; cdr3_nt: TGTGCCATCAGCATTAGCGGGGGGGCGGAAACCGGGGAGCTGTTTTTT
clone_size: .; j_call: TRBJ2-1; d_call: .; v_call: TRBV2; cdr3_aa: CASSEVDRGEQFF; cdr3_nt: TGTGCCAGCAGTGAAGTAGACCGTGGTGAGCAGTTCTTC